These 15 T cell receptor beta chains came from one sample sequenced in a study of T cells after somatic rescue of genetic block. The assay was immunoSEQ multiplex PCR, and TCRdb's table has in-frame clones only and misses some. Of 14,000 to 15,000 clones in the sample, just over 70% are singletons; the top ten hold 14%. Sequenced input: peripheral blood mononuclear cells (PBMCs). The receptors originated from a boy aged 5 to 17.

This chain links TRBV18 with TRBJ1-3; 8 bases agree with TRBD1. The CDR3 has 16 amino acids. Germline CDR1 reads KGHSH; CDR2 reads LQKENI. The V and J ends lost 1 base and 3 bases, in that order; junction bases with no gene match: 5. The CDR3 region is CASSPRLDRDGNTIYF. Written as DNA, the CDR3 is TGTGCCAGCTCACCACGCCTGGACAGGGATGGAAACACCATATATTTT.

This clone was counted only a few times. This chain uses TRBV19 with TRBJ1-2; 8 bases map to TRBD1. CDR1 is LNHDA, CDR2 SQIVND, per germline (reference sequence). CDR3 length: 13 residues. V shed 1 base, J shed 8 bases, and the junction held 3 bases outside the gene matches. The CDR3 nucleotides are TGTGCCAGTAGTATAGCACAGGGGGGAGGCTACACCTTC. This encodes CASSIAQGGGYTF.

V and J are TRBV2 and TRBJ1-1, with a tentative D call TRBD1 (6 bases). The length of the CDR3 is 14 residues. V lost 7 bases and J 3 bases, leaving 15 bases between the germline ends. Germline V lookup: CDR1 SNHLY, CDR2 FYNNEI. The CDR3 nucleotides are TGTGCCAGCATTGGGGGGCGGGTGGACACTGAAGCTTTCTTT. Translating gives CASIGGRVDTEAFF.

The V gene is TRBV21-1, the J gene TRBJ1-2; TRBD1 reflects the table's D call only, with no check against the DNA. TRBV21-1 is recorded as a pseudogene. CDR3 length equals 19 residues. The CDR3 protein is CATTYGTGAKRETNYGYTF. In DNA, the CDR3 is TGTGCCACAACTTACGGGACAGGCGCTAAGAGGGAGACTAACTATGGCTACACCTTC.

This chain uses TRBV28 with TRBJ1-5, with a weak D call TRBD1 (5 bases). From germline, CDR1 is MDHEN and CDR2 SYDVKM. Trimming removed 1 base at V and 2 bases at J, with 9 bases between. The CDR3 consists of 15 residues. DNA of the CDR3: TGTGCCAGCAGTTTATCCGGGGCTGGCAATCAGCCCCAGCATTTT. Amino acids: CASSLSGAGNQPQHF.

The chain combines TRBV18 with TRBJ1-5; D gene unclear. With 2 bases removed from V and 3 bases from J, the gap between germline ends came to 8 bases. The CDR3 runs 14 residues. Germline V gene sequence: CDR1 KGHSH, CDR2 LQKENI. As DNA, the CDR3 is TGTGCCAGCTCACCAGGGGTACACAATCAGCCCCAGCATTTT. It specifies CASSPGVHNQPQHF. Combining the CDR3 with reference TRBV18 and TRBJ1-5 gives the whole variable domain NAGVMQNPRHLVRRRGQEARLRCSPMKGHSHVYWYRQLPEEGLKFMVYLQKENIIDESGMPKERFSAEFPKEGPSILRIQQVVRGDSAAYFCASSPGVHNQPQHFGDGTRLSIL.

The V gene is TRBV7-3, the J gene TRBJ1-1, with D unclear. V was clipped by 1 base and J by 1 base, with 4 bases between them. Germline values: CDR1 SGHTA, CDR2 FQGTGA. The CDR3 contains 13 residues. This CDR3 reads CASSLSENTEAFF. The CDR3 bases are TGTGCCAGCAGCTTAAGCGAGAACACTGAAGCTTTCTTT.

The chain employs TRBV6-1 and TRBJ1-4, with 8 positions matching TRBD1. Germline trimming cut 5 bases from V and 5 bases from J; bases unmatched to any gene: 4. CDR1 and CDR2 (germline): MNHNS, SASEGT. The CDR3 length is 14 residues. The CDR3: CASSRQGINEKLFF. The DNA of the CDR3 is TGTGCCAGCAGTCGACAGGGGATCAATGAAAAACTGTTTTTT.

The chain joins TRBV7-9 to TRBJ1-1; TRBD1 might be the D (5 bases). Germline assignment: CDR1 SEHNR and CDR2 FQNEAQ (reference sequence). Trimming took 5 bases from V and 1 from J, leaving 8 bases between them. The CDR3 length is 13 residues. The CDR3 region is CASSLTGNTEAFF. The CDR3 DNA reads as TGTGCCAGCAGCCTTACAGGGAACACTGAAGCTTTCTTT.

The chain employs TRBV6-1 and TRBJ2-2; 10 bases match TRBD1. Germline V lookup: CDR1 MNHNS, CDR2 SASEGT. The CDR3 runs to 15 residues. V lost 6 bases, J lost 6 bases, and 7 bases stayed unmatched. CDR3 sequence reads: CASRGRDRGAGELFF. CDR3 DNA sequence: TGTGCCAGCAGGGGACGGGACAGGGGAGCCGGGGAGCTGTTTTTT.

The chain combines TRBV6-5 with TRBJ1-5, with a tentative D call TRBD1 (6 bases). Trimming shortened V by 0 bases and J by 7 bases, and 13 bases separated the two germline ends. CDR3 length: 15 amino acids. The germline V gene has CDR1 MNHEY and CDR2 SVGAGI. The CDR3 sequence is CASSYSQGIGQPQHF. The CDR3 DNA is TGTGCCAGCAGTTACTCCCAGGGGATAGGCCAGCCCCAGCATTTT.

The sample holds a few counts of this clone. The rearrangement links TRBV18 to TRBJ2-1; D unclear. V was shortened by 0 bases and J by 0 bases, with 9 bases between the two germline ends. This CDR3 region has 16 residues. The germline gives CDR1 KGHSH, CDR2 LQKENI. The CDR3 region is CASSPPGLGSYNEQFF. The CDR3 DNA is TGTGCCAGCTCACCACCTGGGTTAGGCTCCTACAATGAGCAGTTCTTC.

The rearrangement links TRBV10-1 to TRBJ2-2; TRBD2 matches 7 bases. Germline V gene data show CDR1 as WNHNN and CDR2 as SYGVQD (reference sequence). The CDR3 loop spans 15 amino acids. Trimming took 3 bases from V and 3 from J; bases not matched to a gene: 4. DNA for the CDR3: TGCGCCAGCAGTGAAGGAGGGAGGGACACCGGGGAGCTGTTTTTT. Protein product: CASSEGGRDTGELFF.

The chain joins TRBV5-1 to TRBJ1-2, with 7 bases fitting TRBD1. Trimming removed 4 bases from V and 4 bases from J; junction bases left unmatched: 4. CDR3 length equals 13 residues. Germline loops: CDR1 SGHRS, CDR2 YFSETQ. The CDR3 region is CASSLGQVYGYTF. CDR3 in DNA: TGCGCCAGCAGCCTAGGACAGGTCTATGGCTACACCTTC.

The rearrangement links TRBV5-4 to TRBJ1-2; 8 nucleotides line up with TRBD1. The germline CDR1 and CDR2 sequences are SGHNT and YYREEE (reference sequence). J was trimmed by 3 bases and V by 1 base; bases with no gene match: 5. CDR3 length equals 15 residues. This chain's CDR3 is CASSLNQGAYYGYTF. CDR3 nucleotide sequence: TGTGCCAGCAGCTTGAATCAGGGGGCCTACTATGGCTACACCTTC.